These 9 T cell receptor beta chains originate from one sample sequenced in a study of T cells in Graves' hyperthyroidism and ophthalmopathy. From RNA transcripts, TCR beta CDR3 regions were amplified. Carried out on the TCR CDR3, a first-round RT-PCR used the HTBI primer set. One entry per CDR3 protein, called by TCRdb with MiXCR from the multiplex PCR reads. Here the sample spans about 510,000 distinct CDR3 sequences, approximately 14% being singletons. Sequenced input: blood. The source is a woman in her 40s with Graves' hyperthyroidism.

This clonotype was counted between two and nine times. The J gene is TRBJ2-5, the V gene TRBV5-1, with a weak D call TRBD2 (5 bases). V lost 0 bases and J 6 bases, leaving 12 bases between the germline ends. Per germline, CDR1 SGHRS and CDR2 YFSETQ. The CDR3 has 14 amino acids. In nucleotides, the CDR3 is TGCGCCAGCAGCTTGGAGGGAGTGGGGAAGACCCAGTACTTC. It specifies CASSLEGVGKTQYF.

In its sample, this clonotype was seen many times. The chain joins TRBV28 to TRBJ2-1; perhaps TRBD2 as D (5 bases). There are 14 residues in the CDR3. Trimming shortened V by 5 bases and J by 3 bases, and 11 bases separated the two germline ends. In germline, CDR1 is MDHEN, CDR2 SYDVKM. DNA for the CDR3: TGTGCCAGCAGTCCGACTACCTACTACAATGAGCAGTTCTTC. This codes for CASSPTTYYNEQFF.

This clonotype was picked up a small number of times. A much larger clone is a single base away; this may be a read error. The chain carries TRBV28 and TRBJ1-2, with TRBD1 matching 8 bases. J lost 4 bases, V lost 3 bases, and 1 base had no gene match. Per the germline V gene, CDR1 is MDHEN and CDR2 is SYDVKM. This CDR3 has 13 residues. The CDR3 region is CASSFQGAYGYTF. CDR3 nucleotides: TGTGCCAGCAGTTTTCAGGGGGCCTATGGCTACACCTTC.

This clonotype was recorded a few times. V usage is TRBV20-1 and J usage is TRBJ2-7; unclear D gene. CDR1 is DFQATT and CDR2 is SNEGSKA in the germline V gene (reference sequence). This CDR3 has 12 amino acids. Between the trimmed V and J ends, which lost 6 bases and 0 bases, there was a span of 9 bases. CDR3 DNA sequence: TGCAGTGCCCACAAGAGCTCCTACGAGCAGTACTTC. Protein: CSAHKSSYEQYF.

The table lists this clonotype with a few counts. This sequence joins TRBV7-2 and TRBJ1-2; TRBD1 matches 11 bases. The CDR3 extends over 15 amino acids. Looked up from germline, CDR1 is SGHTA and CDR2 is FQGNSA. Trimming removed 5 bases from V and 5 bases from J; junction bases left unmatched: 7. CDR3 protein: CASSARGQGAYGYTF. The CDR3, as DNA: TGTGCCAGCAGCGCTCGCGGACAGGGGGCGTATGGCTACACCTTC.

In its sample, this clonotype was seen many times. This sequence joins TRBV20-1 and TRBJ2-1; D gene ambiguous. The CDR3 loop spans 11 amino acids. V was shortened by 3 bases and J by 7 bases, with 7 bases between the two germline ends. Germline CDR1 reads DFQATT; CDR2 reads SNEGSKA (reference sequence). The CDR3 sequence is CSASNPNEQFF. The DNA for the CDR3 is TGCAGTGCTAGTAATCCGAATGAGCAGTTCTTC.

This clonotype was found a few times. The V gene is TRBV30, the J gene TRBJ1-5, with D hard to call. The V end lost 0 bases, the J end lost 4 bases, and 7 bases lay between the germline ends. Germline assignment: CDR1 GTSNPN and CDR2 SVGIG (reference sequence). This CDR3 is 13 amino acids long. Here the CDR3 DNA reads TGTGCCTGGAGTGTAAACAAGAATCAGCCCCAGCATTTT. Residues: CAWSVNKNQPQHF.

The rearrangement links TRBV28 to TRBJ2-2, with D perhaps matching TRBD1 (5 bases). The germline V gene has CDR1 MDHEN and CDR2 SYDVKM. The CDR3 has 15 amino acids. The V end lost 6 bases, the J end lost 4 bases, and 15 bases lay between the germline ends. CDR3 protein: CASSLGDSFTGELFF. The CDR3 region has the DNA TGTGCCAGCAGCCTAGGAGACAGCTTCACCGGGGAGCTGTTTTTT.

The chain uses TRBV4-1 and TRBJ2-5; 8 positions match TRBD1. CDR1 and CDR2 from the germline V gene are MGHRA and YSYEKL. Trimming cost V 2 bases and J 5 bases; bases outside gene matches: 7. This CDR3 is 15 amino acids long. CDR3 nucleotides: TGCGCCAGCAGCCAACAGGACAGGGATACGGAGACCCAGTACTTC. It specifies CASSQQDRDTETQYF.